The 24 T cell receptor beta chains presented below share a single source sample, sequenced in a study of T cell repertoires in cytomegalovirus infection (dated by TCRdb to the late 2010s). No antigen has been identified for these receptors. These reads were obtained on an Illumina HiSeq 1500. TCRdb itself trimmed the public reads at Q25 with fastp, ran MiXCR and retained productive beta chains. Merged by CDR3 protein, the rows form single entries marked with the most common genes and DNA. The table for this sample lists some 560,000 distinct CDR3 sequences; 35% to 50% of them were counted only once. The top ten clones comprise about half of the sample. The intended sense of this specimen's treatment or condition label: in vitro stimulation with specific CMV peptide epitopes to enrich CMV-specific T cells. This specimen was cultured PBMCs, taken from culture after CMV antigen stimulation. The receptors were sampled from a human donor in good health (CMV status not recorded). Some clones in this sample may be carry-over from other donors' samples.

This clonotype has more than one count but fewer than ten. The chain has TRBV6-7 and TRBJ2-7; D is perhaps TRBD2 (6 bases). TRBV6-7 is an ORF for which the function is uncertain. The CDR3 extends over 17 amino acids. V dropped 2 bases and J dropped 0 bases, with 17 bases sitting between them. CDR3 protein: CASSYPPTRPSSYEQYF. DNA of the CDR3: TGTGCCAGCAGTTACCCTCCGACTAGACCATCCTCCTACGAGCAGTACTTC.

The rearrangement uses TRBV10-3 and TRBJ1-4; D is possibly TRBD1 (6 bases). V shed 0 bases and J shed 6 bases, with 14 bases lying between them. Germline-derived CDR1 and CDR2 are ENHRY and SYGVKD. This CDR3 region has 16 residues. The CDR3 reads CAISESLSQGDEKLFF. CDR3 in DNA: TGTGCCATCAGTGAGTCTCTGTCACAGGGTGATGAAAAACTGTTTTTT.

The V and J genes are TRBV7-2 and TRBJ2-7; D is possibly TRBD1 (6 bases). Looked up from germline, CDR1 is SGHTA and CDR2 is FQGNSA. The germline V and J ends were trimmed by 5 bases and 5 bases, with 16 bases remaining between them. The length of the CDR3 is 14 residues. The CDR3 is CASSLLGPGDEQYF. For the CDR3, the DNA is TGTGCCAGCAGCCTCCTGGGGCCAGGGGACGAGCAGTACTTC.

This clonotype was picked up one time. The chain links TRBV12-3 or TRBV12-4 to TRBJ2-5; D is unresolved. The CDR3 is made up of 14 amino acids. V lost 2 bases, J lost 5 bases, and 12 bases lay in between. CDR3 protein: CASSLSPSGETQYF. The CDR3 DNA reads TGTGCCAGCAGTTTATCCCCCAGTGGGGAGACCCAGTACTTC.

The genes are TRBV7-2 and TRBJ2-7; tentatively, D is TRBD1 (7 bases). CDR3 length: 13 amino acids. Germline V gives CDR1 SGHTA, CDR2 FQGNSA. Trimming pared 4 bases from V and 7 bases from J, leaving 14 bases between. CDR3 nucleotide sequence: TGTGCCAGCAGCTCCCAACAGGGGAGGGAGCAGTACTTC. It codes for CASSSQQGREQYF.

The chain recombines TRBV6-2 or TRBV6-3 with TRBJ2-7; 8 bases line up with TRBD2. The length of the CDR3 is 13 residues. The germline CDR1 and CDR2 sequences are MNHEY and SVGEGT. V was pared by 8 bases and J by 4 bases, with 7 bases of the junction left unmatched. Here the CDR3 reads CASRGTSRYEQYF. The CDR3 bases are TGTGCCAGCCGGGGGACTAGTCGGTACGAGCAGTACTTC.

V gene TRBV6-6 combines with J gene TRBJ1-1, with TRBD1 identical over 7 bases. Germline V gene data show CDR1 as MNHNY and CDR2 as SVGAGI (reference sequence). The CDR3 has 12 residues. V gave up 6 bases and J gave up 13 bases; unmatched junction bases: 11. This CDR3 reads CASRGTDELYFF. CDR3 coding DNA: TGTGCCAGCAGGGGGACAGACGAACTATATTTCTTT.

This chain uses TRBV4-1 with TRBJ2-1; D ambiguous. Germline V CDR1 and CDR2: MGHRA, YSYEKL. The V and J ends lost 1 base and 6 bases respectively, with 13 bases between them. The CDR3 spans 15 residues. CDR3 region: CASSQATPIRNEQFF. The CDR3 coding sequence is TGCGCCAGCAGCCAAGCAACTCCGATACGCAATGAGCAGTTCTTC.

In its sample, this clonotype was seen many times. As DNA, the CDR3 is TGTGCCAGCAGCCCCAGGGACCTCACAGATACGCAGTATTTT. This sequence encodes CASSPRDLTDTQYF. The V gene is TRBV7-8, the J gene TRBJ2-3; D may match TRBD1 or TRBD2 (5 bases each). V dropped 5 bases and J dropped 2 bases, with 11 bases sitting between them. Germline V gene lookup returns CDR1 SGHVS and CDR2 FQNEAQ. The CDR3 spans 14 residues.

The chain has TRBV7-9 and TRBJ1-5; D not certain. CDR3 length: 12 amino acids. Trimming shortened V by 5 bases and J by 10 bases, and 12 bases separated the two germline ends. Germline V CDR1 and CDR2: SEHNR, FQNEAQ (reference sequence). The CDR3 here is CASSPGGYPQHF. The CDR3 DNA reads TGTGCCAGCAGCCCAGGAGGGTATCCCCAGCATTTT.

This clonotype was seen a handful of times. The rearrangement links TRBV19 to TRBJ1-2; TRBD1 might be the D (6 bases). Trimming took off 3 bases at V and 5 bases at J, with 7 bases between the two ends. Germline CDR1 reads LNHDA; CDR2 reads SQIVND (reference sequence). The CDR3 has 12 amino acids. The CDR3 DNA is TGTGCCAGTAGTATTACAGGGTATGGCTACACCTTC. It specifies CASSITGYGYTF.

This clonotype was observed a few times. The V call is TRBV12-3 or TRBV12-4, the J call TRBJ1-4; no clear D. CDR3 length: 15 amino acids. Trimming removed 5 bases from V and 8 bases from J, with 18 bases in between. The chain's CDR3 is CASSNFSLGYEKLFF. CDR3 DNA: TGTGCCAGCAGTAATTTCTCTCTAGGGTACGAAAAACTGTTTTTT.

V is TRBV15 and J is TRBJ2-5; weak D call: TRBD1 (6 bases). Trimming shortened V by 2 bases and J by 3 bases, and 10 bases separated the two germline ends. Germline CDR1 reads LNHNV; CDR2 reads YYDKDF (reference sequence). This CDR3 has 14 residues. CDR3 in DNA: TGTGCCACCAGCAGAAGAACAGGGAAAGAGACCCAGTACTTC. Translating gives CATSRRTGKETQYF.

This chain uses TRBV23-1 with TRBJ1-5; 8 bases map to TRBD1. TRBV23-1 is treated as an ORF (open reading frame) with a function not yet certain. V lost 6 bases to trimming and J lost 3 bases; unmatched junction nucleotides: 10. The CDR3 is 16 amino acids. The CDR3 region is CASSQRTGIFNQPQHF. The CDR3, as DNA: TGCGCCAGCAGCCAACGGACAGGGATTTTCAATCAGCCCCAGCATTTT.

The sample holds many counts of this clonotype. The gene calls are TRBV7-2 and TRBJ2-6; D gene uncertain. CDR3 length equals 14 residues. Trimming took 2 bases from V and 13 from J, leaving 15 bases between them. Germline assignment: CDR1 SGHTA and CDR2 FQGNSA. CDR3 residues: CASSLMGTVRVLTF. The CDR3 DNA is TGTGCCAGCAGCTTAATGGGAACGGTCCGGGTCCTGACTTTC.

This chain uses TRBV12-3 or TRBV12-4 with TRBJ1-5, with 7 bases aligning to TRBD1. V lost 10 bases to trimming and J lost 0 bases; unmatched junction nucleotides: 9. The CDR3 extends over 15 amino acids. The CDR3: CATLPTGDSNQPQHF. CDR3 sequence (DNA): TGTGCCACCCTACCTACAGGGGATAGCAATCAGCCCCAGCATTTT.

This chain connects TRBV28 to TRBJ2-7; either TRBD1 or TRBD2 may supply D (5 bases each). This CDR3 has 15 residues. The ends were cut back, 5 bases at V and 0 bases at J, with 14 bases in the middle. Germline loops: CDR1 MDHEN, CDR2 SYDVKM. The CDR3 DNA is TGTGCCAGCAGTGGACATCGGAGGAGCTCCTACGAGCAGTACTTC. The encoded protein is CASSGHRRSSYEQYF.

This clonotype was seen a few times. The chain joins TRBV7-9 to TRBJ2-2, with D uncertain. The V and J ends lost 5 bases and 0 bases respectively, with 13 bases between them. Germline CDR1 SEHNR, CDR2 FQNEAQ (reference sequence). This CDR3 region has 16 residues. The CDR3 here is CASSPQWRANTGELFF. The CDR3 DNA reads as TGTGCCAGCAGCCCCCAGTGGAGAGCGAACACCGGGGAGCTGTTTTTT.

This chain links TRBV7-8 with TRBJ1-1; D remains unclear. V lost 5 bases and J lost 1, with 14 bases in between. Germline V gene lookup returns CDR1 SGHVS and CDR2 FQNEAQ. The CDR3 runs 15 residues. The CDR3, as DNA: TGTGCCAGCAGCCCTAGCGCAGGAAAGAACACTGAAGCTTTCTTT. It codes for CASSPSAGKNTEAFF.

This clonotype was detected only a few times. J is TRBJ2-2 and V is TRBV5-1, with D perhaps given as TRBD1 or TRBD2 (5 bases each). The CDR3 sequence is 17 residues long. V was trimmed by 8 bases and J by 2 bases, leaving 22 bases between them. CDR1 and CDR2 from the germline V gene are SGHRS and YFSETQ. The CDR3 loop reads CASPGYGDSANTGELFF. The CDR3 DNA is TGCGCCAGTCCAGGGTACGGGGATTCGGCCAACACCGGGGAGCTGTTTTTT.

This chain joins TRBV7-6 and TRBJ1-6; D call uncertain. Germline V gene lookup returns CDR1 SGHVS and CDR2 FNYEAQ. This CDR3 is 15 amino acids long. The V end lost 0 bases, the J end lost 0 bases, and 3 bases lay between the germline ends. The CDR3 DNA is TGTGCCAGCAGCTTAGCGGGCTCCTATAATTCACCCCTCCACTTT. Translation gives CASSLAGSYNSPLHF.

In its sample, this clonotype was seen many times. V and J are TRBV7-2 and TRBJ2-7; 9 bases are shared with TRBD1. This CDR3 region has 14 residues. The J segment lost 0 bases and the V segment lost 5 bases, leaving 2 bases of the junction unmatched. The germline CDR1 and CDR2 sequences are SGHTA and FQGNSA. CDR3 residues: CASSRDRDSYEQYF. CDR3 nucleotides: TGTGCCAGCAGCCGGGACAGGGACTCCTACGAGCAGTACTTC.

Only a few counts were recorded for this clonotype. CDR3 nucleotide sequence: TGTGCCAGCAACCGACAGGGAATACAAGAGACCCAGTACTTC. This translates into CASNRQGIQETQYF. V usage is TRBV7-2 and J usage is TRBJ2-5; 7 nucleotides match TRBD1. Germline V gene sequence: CDR1 SGHTA, CDR2 FQGNSA. After removal of 7 bases from V and 2 bases from J, the junction contained 7 bases not matched to a gene. CDR3 size: 14 residues.

The chain combines TRBV5-4 with TRBJ2-5, with 10 bases fitting TRBD2. This CDR3 has 15 amino acids. Germline V gene lookup returns CDR1 SGHNT and CDR2 YYREEE (reference sequence). The V segment lost 0 bases and the J segment 4 bases; nucleotides outside the gene matches: 3. This chain's CDR3 is CASSLEASGGETQYF. For the CDR3, the DNA is TGTGCCAGCAGCTTGGAAGCTAGCGGGGGAGAGACCCAGTACTTC.